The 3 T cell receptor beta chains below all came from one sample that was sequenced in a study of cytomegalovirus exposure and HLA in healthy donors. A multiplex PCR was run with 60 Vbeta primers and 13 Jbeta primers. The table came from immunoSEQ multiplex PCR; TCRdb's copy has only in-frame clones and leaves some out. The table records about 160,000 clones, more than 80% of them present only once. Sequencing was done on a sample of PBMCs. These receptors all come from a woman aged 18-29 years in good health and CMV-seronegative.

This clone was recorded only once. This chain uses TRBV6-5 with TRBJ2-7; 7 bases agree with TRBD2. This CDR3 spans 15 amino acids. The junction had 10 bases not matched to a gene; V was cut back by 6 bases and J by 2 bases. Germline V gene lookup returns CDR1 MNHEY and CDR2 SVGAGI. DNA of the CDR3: TGTGCCAGCAGCCCGGCTCAGAGCGGGGCCTACGAGCAGTACTTC. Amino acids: CASSPAQSGAYEQYF.

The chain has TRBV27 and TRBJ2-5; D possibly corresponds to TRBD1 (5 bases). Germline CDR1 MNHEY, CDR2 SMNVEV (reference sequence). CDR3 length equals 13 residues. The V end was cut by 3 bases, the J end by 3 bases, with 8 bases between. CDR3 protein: CASSFGHKETQYF. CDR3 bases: TGTGCCAGCAGTTTCGGACATAAAGAGACCCAGTACTTC.

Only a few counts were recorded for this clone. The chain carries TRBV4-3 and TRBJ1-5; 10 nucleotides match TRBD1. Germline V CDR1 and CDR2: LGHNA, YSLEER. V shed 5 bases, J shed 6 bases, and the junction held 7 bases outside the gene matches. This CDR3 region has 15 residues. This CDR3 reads CASSSTGDRGQPQHF. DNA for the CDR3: TGCGCCAGCAGCAGCACGGGGGACAGGGGTCAGCCCCAGCATTTT.